A single sample gave rise to the 25 T cell receptor beta chains below, sequenced in a study of blood T cell repertoires in COVID-19. Assay: immunoSEQ multiplex PCR; the TCRdb copy retains only in-frame clones and omits some. The table includes 300,000 to 350,000 clones, about 90% detected once. The specimen sequenced was PBMCs or T cells enriched from blood (not recorded which). These receptors were collected from a young woman with acute COVID-19.

This clone was seen once. The chain couples TRBV7-9 to TRBJ2-7; the match to TRBD1 covers 10 bases. The germline CDR1 and CDR2 sequences are SEHNR and FQNEAQ (reference sequence). V shed 9 bases and J 3 bases; nucleotides not matched to a gene: 5. This CDR3 is 13 amino acids long. The CDR3 is CASTRDRGYEQYF. The CDR3 nucleotides read TGTGCCAGTACCCGGGACAGGGGCTACGAGCAGTACTTC.

The chain links TRBV5-6 to TRBJ1-2, with D perhaps matching TRBD1 (5 bases). The V gene lost 4 bases and the J gene lost 4 bases, with 11 bases spanning the gap. Germline-derived CDR1 and CDR2 are SGHDT and YYEEEE. The CDR3 totals 13 residues. CDR3 amino acids: CASSPTDTYGYTF. The CDR3 nucleotides read TGTGCCAGCAGCCCCACGGACACCTATGGCTACACCTTC. Full variable domain (remainder filled in from reference TRBV5-6 and TRBJ1-2): DAGVTQSPTHLIKTRGQQVTLRCSPKSGHDTVSWYQQALGQGPQFIFQYYEEEERQRGNFPDRFSGHQFPNYSSELNVNALLLGDSALYLCASSPTDTYGYTFGSGTRLTVV.

This rearrangement joins TRBV19 to TRBJ1-5; weak D call: TRBD1 (6 bases). The CDR3 sequence is 15 residues long. The germline V gene has CDR1 LNHDA and CDR2 SQIVND (reference sequence). V dropped 5 bases and J dropped 0 bases, with 11 bases sitting between them. DNA of the CDR3: TGTGCCAGTAGTTGGGACAAGTTTAGCAATCAGCCCCAGCATTTT. It translates to CASSWDKFSNQPQHF.

V gene TRBV6-5 combines with J gene TRBJ2-2, with 10 bases fitting TRBD2. Germline loops: CDR1 MNHEY, CDR2 SVGAGI. With V trimmed by 2 bases and J by 5 bases, 2 bases remained unmatched. This CDR3 comprises 15 residues. The CDR3 loop reads CASSYVAGGTGELFF. The DNA for the CDR3 is TGTGCCAGCAGTTACGTAGCGGGAGGTACCGGGGAGCTGTTTTTT.

This sequence joins TRBV30 and TRBJ1-1, with D uncertain. V was pared by 3 bases and J by 7 bases, with 9 bases between. CDR1 is GTSNPN, CDR2 SVGIG, per germline (reference sequence). The CDR3 length is 11 residues. The chain's CDR3 is CAWRTLLEAFF. The CDR3 DNA sequence: TGTGCCTGGAGGACTCTTCTTGAAGCTTTCTTT.

The chain links TRBV2 to TRBJ1-5, with TRBD1 matching over 7 bases. V was clipped by 6 bases and J by 0 bases; unmatched bases: 17. CDR3 size: 19 residues. Per germline, CDR1 SNHLY and CDR2 FYNNEI. The CDR3 nucleotides read TGTGCCAGCAGCCCTCGCGACAGGGTTCCTGGGTATAGCAATCAGCCCCAGCATTTT. Translation: CASSPRDRVPGYSNQPQHF.

The chain employs TRBV5-1 and TRBJ1-1; TRBD1 matches at 7 bases. V shed 2 bases and J 3 bases; nucleotides not matched to a gene: 7. The V gene's germline CDR1 is SGHRS and CDR2 YFSETQ. The CDR3 loop spans 15 amino acids. The CDR3 coding sequence is TGCGCCAGCAGCTTCTTAGGGCAGGGGGACACTGAAGCTTTCTTT. Translation: CASSFLGQGDTEAFF.

The gene calls are TRBV4-1 and TRBJ2-1, with 8 bases aligning to TRBD2. The germline gives CDR1 MGHRA, CDR2 YSYEKL. The V segment lost 5 bases and the J segment 3 bases; nucleotides outside the gene matches: 3. The CDR3 spans 14 residues. DNA of the CDR3: TGCGCCAGCAGCGAACTAGCGGTCTACAATGAGCAGTTCTTC. Translation: CASSELAVYNEQFF.

The rearrangement joins TRBV5-5 to TRBJ2-1, with D perhaps TRBD1 (5 bases). With 0 bases removed from V and 4 bases from J, the gap between germline ends came to 17 bases. CDR1 SGHKS and CDR2 YYEKEE come from the germline V gene (reference sequence). The CDR3 covers 17 residues. CDR3 residues: CASSLAVGAKGYNEQFF. CDR3 DNA: TGTGCCAGCAGCTTGGCCGTTGGGGCTAAGGGATACAATGAGCAGTTCTTC.

This chain connects TRBV5-1 to TRBJ2-7; D is perhaps TRBD2 (6 bases). The CDR3 covers 17 residues. Between the trimmed V and J ends, which lost 4 bases and 3 bases, there was a span of 23 bases. Germline V gene lookup returns CDR1 SGHRS and CDR2 YFSETQ. The CDR3 here is CASSPPWRGIRGYEQYF. Here the CDR3 DNA reads TGCGCCAGCAGCCCTCCTTGGAGGGGCATAAGGGGCTACGAGCAGTACTTC.

This sequence joins TRBV13 and TRBJ1-3; no definite D call. This CDR3 has 15 amino acids. The V gene's germline CDR1 is PRHDT and CDR2 FYEKMQ (reference sequence). Trimming shortened V by 2 bases and J by 0 bases, and 8 bases separated the two germline ends. CDR3 DNA: TGTGCCAGCAGCTTATGGAGGGTCTCTGGAAACACCATATATTTT. Protein sequence: CASSLWRVSGNTIYF.

CDR3 in amino acids: CASSQERAGNTIYF. CDR3 nucleotides: TGCGCCAGCAGCCAAGAGCGGGCTGGAAACACCATATATTTT. The V call is TRBV4-1, the J call TRBJ1-3; D unresolved. The CDR3 sequence is 14 residues long. Germline CDR1 is MGHRA and CDR2 is YSYEKL. V gave up 0 bases and J gave up 2 bases, with 5 bases separating them.

The rearrangement uses TRBV21-1 and TRBJ1-1. TRBV21-1 is a documented pseudogene. The CDR3 covers 11 residues. CDR3 coding DNA: TGTGCCAGCAGCAAGCGGGCAGAAGCTTTCTTT. The encoded protein is CASSKRAEAFF.

The chain uses TRBV28 and TRBJ2-1; 9 bases are shared with TRBD2. The CDR3 length is 13 residues. The V gene's germline CDR1 is MDHEN and CDR2 SYDVKM. V shed 3 bases, J shed 10 bases, and the junction held 4 bases outside the gene matches. The DNA for the CDR3 is TGTGCCAGCAGTTTTGGCGGGAGGGCCGAGCAGTTCTTC. This encodes CASSFGGRAEQFF. Based on the CDR3 plus reference TRBV28 and TRBJ2-1, the full variable domain is DVKVTQSSRYLVKRTGEKVFLECVQDMDHENMFWYRQDPGLGLRLIYFSYDVKMKEKGDIPEGYSVSREKKERFSLILESASTNQTSMYLCASSFGGRAEQFFGPGTRLTVL.

V is TRBV5-1 and J is TRBJ2-3; 9 positions match TRBD2. This CDR3 comprises 14 residues. Germline V gives CDR1 SGHRS, CDR2 YFSETQ. The trim removed 4 bases at V and 6 bases at J, leaving 6 bases unmatched. In nucleotides, the CDR3 is TGCGCCAGCAGCAAAGGACTAGCGCGCGATACGCAGTATTTT. It translates to CASSKGLARDTQYF.

The rearrangement joins TRBV5-4 to TRBJ1-2, with 9 positions matching TRBD1. With 6 bases clipped from V and 5 bases from J, the junction kept 20 bases outside the gene matches. CDR1 is SGHNT, CDR2 YYREEE, per germline (reference sequence). The CDR3 runs to 18 residues. DNA for the CDR3: TGTGCCAGCACGGATATACCGGGACAGGGACTGATCCCATATGGCTACACCTTC. This translates into CASTDIPGQGLIPYGYTF. Full variable domain (outside the CDR3, taken from reference TRBV5-4 and TRBJ1-2): ETGVTQSPTHLIKTRGQQVTLRCSSQSGHNTVSWYQQALGQGPQFIFQYYREEENGRGNFPPRFSGLQFPNYSSELNVNALELDDSALYLCASTDIPGQGLIPYGYTFGSGTRLTVV.

The chain combines TRBV7-3 with TRBJ2-1; TRBD1 is a possible D gene (6 bases). Germline-derived CDR1 and CDR2 are SGHTA and FQGTGA. Trimming removed 5 bases from V and 4 bases from J, with 15 bases in between. This CDR3 is built from 15 residues. The chain's CDR3 is CASSHSSRGYNEQFF. The CDR3 region has the DNA TGTGCCAGCAGCCACAGTAGCAGGGGTTACAATGAGCAGTTCTTC.

The chain uses TRBV3-1 (or the pseudogene TRBV3-2) and TRBJ1-1; 7 bases line up with TRBD1. Germline lookup yields CDR1 LGHDT and CDR2 YNNKEL (reference sequence). V was clipped by 4 bases and J by 0 bases; unmatched bases: 5. The CDR3 has 15 amino acids. The CDR3 here is CASSLEGQMNTEAFF. Here the CDR3 DNA reads TGTGCCAGCAGCCTCGAGGGACAGATGAACACTGAAGCTTTCTTT.

Note on this clone: Other nucleotide sequences in the sample specify the same CDR3. The CDR3 DNA reads as TGCGCCAGCAGCTTGGGACAGACCCCCGGGGAGCTGTTTTTT. It encodes CASSLGQTPGELFF. The J gene is TRBJ2-2, the V gene TRBV5-1; the D gene is possibly TRBD1 (5 bases). Trimming cost V 0 bases and J 6 bases, with 9 bases left between them. The CDR3 sequence is 14 residues long. Per the germline V gene, CDR1 is SGHRS and CDR2 is YFSETQ.

V is TRBV10-3 and J is TRBJ1-6; D might be TRBD1 (6 bases). CDR1 is ENHRY, CDR2 SYGVKD, per germline. The CDR3 spans 12 residues. The V gene lost 11 bases and the J gene lost 7 bases, with 12 bases spanning the gap. CDR3 nucleotide sequence: TGTGCCGGGGGGGGCTCGAATTCACCCCTCCACTTT. This translates into CAGGGSNSPLHF.

This chain uses TRBV4-1 with TRBJ1-2; unclear D gene. Germline CDR1 and CDR2: MGHRA and YSYEKL. Trimming pared 0 bases from V and 8 bases from J, leaving 13 bases between. This CDR3 contains 14 residues. This chain's CDR3 is CASSQESRIRGYTF. The CDR3 nucleotides are TGCGCCAGCAGCCAAGAATCCAGGATTCGCGGCTACACCTTC.

The gene calls are TRBV28 and TRBJ1-5; 7 bases are shared with TRBD1. Germline CDR1 and CDR2: MDHEN and SYDVKM. V lost 3 bases and J lost 7; bases outside the gene matches: 9. The CDR3 is 15 amino acids. The CDR3 region is CASSLGDRENQPQHF. CDR3 bases: TGTGCCAGCAGTTTGGGCGACAGGGAGAACCAGCCCCAGCATTTT.

This clone was picked up one time. The V call is TRBV28, the J call TRBJ1-2; D ambiguous. Trimming pared 5 bases from V and 6 bases from J, leaving 16 bases between. CDR1 and CDR2 (germline): MDHEN, SYDVKM. The CDR3 consists of 14 residues. The CDR3 DNA reads as TGTGCCAGCAGTCCAAGCCGGGTGAGCCATGGCTACACCTTC. This sequence encodes CASSPSRVSHGYTF.

The chain links TRBV7-9 to TRBJ1-1; D unresolved. V lost 5 bases, J lost 0 bases, and 7 bases lay in between. This CDR3 contains 13 residues. Germline CDR1 SEHNR, CDR2 FQNEAQ (reference sequence). The CDR3 DNA reads TGTGCCAGCAGCCTCGAGATGAACACTGAAGCTTTCTTT. Translated: CASSLEMNTEAFF. Combining the CDR3 with reference TRBV7-9 and TRBJ1-1 gives the whole variable domain DTGVSQNPRHKITKRGQNVTFRCDPISEHNRLYWYRQTLGQGPEFLTYFQNEAQLEKSRLLSDRFSAERPKGSFSTLEIQRTEQGDSAMYLCASSLEMNTEAFFGQGTRLTVV.

The chain joins TRBV5-1 to TRBJ1-1; D not resolved. Deletions cut 0 bases from V and 0 bases from J, with 3 bases between. The CDR3 extends over 13 amino acids. Looked up from germline, CDR1 is SGHRS and CDR2 is YFSETQ. The CDR3 DNA sequence: TGCGCCAGCAGCTTGGTCGTGAACACTGAAGCTTTCTTT. Translated: CASSLVVNTEAFF. The full variable domain, rest sourced from reference TRBV5-1 and TRBJ1-1, is KAGVTQTPRYLIKTRGQQVTLSCSPISGHRSVSWYQQTPGQGLQFLFEYFSETQRNKGNFPGRFSGRQFSNSRSEMNVSTLELGDSALYLCASSLVVNTEAFFGQGTRLTVV.